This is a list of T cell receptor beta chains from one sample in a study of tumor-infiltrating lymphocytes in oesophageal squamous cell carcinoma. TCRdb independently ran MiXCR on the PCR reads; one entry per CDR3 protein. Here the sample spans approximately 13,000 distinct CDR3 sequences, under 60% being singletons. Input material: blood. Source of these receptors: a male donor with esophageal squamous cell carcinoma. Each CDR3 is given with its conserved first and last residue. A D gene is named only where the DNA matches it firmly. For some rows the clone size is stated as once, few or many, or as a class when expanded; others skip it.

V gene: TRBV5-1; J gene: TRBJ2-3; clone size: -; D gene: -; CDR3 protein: CASSHFFSGGSRTDTQYF; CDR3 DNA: TGCGCCAGCAGCCATTTTTTTTCCGGGGGAAGTCGGACAGATACGCAGTATTTT
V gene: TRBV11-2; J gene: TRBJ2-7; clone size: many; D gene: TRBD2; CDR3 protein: CASSSREYGYNEQYF; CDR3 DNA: TGTGCCAGCAGCTCGCGGGAGTATGGATACAATGAGCAGTACTTC
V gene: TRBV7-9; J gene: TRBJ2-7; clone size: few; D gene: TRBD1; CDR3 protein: CASSPNRGTGGFGNEQYF; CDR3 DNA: TGTGCCAGCAGCCCAAACCGTGGGACAGGGGGCTTTGGGAATGAGCAGTACTTC
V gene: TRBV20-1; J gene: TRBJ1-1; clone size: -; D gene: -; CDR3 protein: CSACAGHRNTEAFF; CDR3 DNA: TGCAGTGCTTGCGCGGGACACAGAAACACTGAAGCTTTCTTT
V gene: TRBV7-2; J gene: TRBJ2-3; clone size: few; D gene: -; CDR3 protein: CASSLGGRRIRANSSTDTQYF; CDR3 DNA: TGTGCCAGCAGCCTAGGTGGGCGTCGGATCCGCGCCAATTCTAGCACAGATACGCAGTATTTT
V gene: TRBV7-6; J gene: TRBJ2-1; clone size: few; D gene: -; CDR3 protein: CASSGRQGRYNEQFF; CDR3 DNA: TGTGCCAGCAGCGGACGGCAGGGGAGGTACAATGAGCAGTTCTTC
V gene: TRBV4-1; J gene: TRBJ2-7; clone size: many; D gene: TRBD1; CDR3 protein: CASSQGSQGRGSPLHF; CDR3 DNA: TGCGCCAGCAGCCAAGGGTCACAGGGGCGAGGCTCACCCCTCCACTTC
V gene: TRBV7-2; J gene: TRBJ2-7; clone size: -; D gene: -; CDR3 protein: CASSEYTVGGTYEQYF; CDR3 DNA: TGTGCCAGCAGCGAGTACACGGTGGGGGGCACGTACGAGCAGTACTTC
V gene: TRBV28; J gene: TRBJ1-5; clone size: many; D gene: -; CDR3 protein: CAGADLRQPQHF; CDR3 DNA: TGTGCCGGGGCTGATCTGCGTCAGCCCCAGCATTTT
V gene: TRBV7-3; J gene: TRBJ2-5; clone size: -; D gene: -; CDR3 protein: CASSREYQETQYF; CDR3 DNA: TGTGCCAGCAGCAGGGAGTACCAAGAGACCCAGTACTTC
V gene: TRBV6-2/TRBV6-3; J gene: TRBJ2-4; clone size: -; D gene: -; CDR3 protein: CASSYSGLAAGMQYF; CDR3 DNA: TGTGCCAGCAGTTACTCGGGGCTAGCTGCTGGGATGCAGTACTTC
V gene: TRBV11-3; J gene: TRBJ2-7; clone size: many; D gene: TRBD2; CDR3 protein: CASSLPTSGGGSYEQYF; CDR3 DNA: TGTGCCAGCAGCTTACCGACTAGCGGGGGGGGCTCCTACGAGCAGTACTTC
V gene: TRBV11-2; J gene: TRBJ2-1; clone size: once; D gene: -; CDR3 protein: CASSFSSSPFNEQFF; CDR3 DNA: TGTGCCAGCAGCTTTTCGTCCAGCCCTTTCAATGAGCAGTTCTTC
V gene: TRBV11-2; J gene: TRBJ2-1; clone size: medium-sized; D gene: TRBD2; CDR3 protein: CASSFGTSGDNEQFF; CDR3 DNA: TGTGCCAGCAGCTTCGGGACTAGCGGGGACAATGAGCAGTTCTTC